The clone carrying this T cell receptor (beta chain) was detected many times. Amplifying from RNA transcripts, the study obtained TCR beta CDR3 regions. Amplification began with first-round RT-PCR using HTBI primers, then second-round multiplex PCR was performed. TCRdb reprocessed the multiplex PCR reads with MiXCR, giving one entry per CDR3 protein. The table shows about 700,000 distinct CDR3 sequences, with about 44% occurring only once. This specimen belongs to a study of Graves' ophthalmopathy and Graves' hyperthyroidism. Additional autoimmune diseases, uncontrolled infections, pregnancy or lactation disqualified patients. Germline CDR1 is SEHNR and CDR2 is FQNEAQ (reference sequence). This CDR3 contains 15 residues. V trimming: 6 bases; J trimming: 0 bases; junction bases outside the gene matches: 5.

Sequencing was performed on peripheral blood. This chain connects TRBV7-9 to TRBJ1-2; 9 bases agree with TRBD1. The origin of this receptor is an adult man with Graves' ophthalmopathy. CDR3 in amino acids: CASSGQGKANYGYTF. The DNA for the CDR3 is TGTGCCAGCAGTGGACAGGGGAAAGCTAACTATGGCTACACCTTC.